This T cell receptor (beta chain) was obtained from a study of shared clonotypes between healthy human individuals. Study summary: Every donor yielded three CD4 naive, three CD4 memory, two CD8 naive and one CD8 memory plate.

CD4+ cells yielded CD45RA+ naive and CD45RA-negative memory subsets. The assay was carried out at the deep level. Generated by immunoSEQ multiplex PCR, the TCRdb table keeps only in-frame clones and is missing some. The sample consists of roughly 1 million clones, about three quarters of them appearing once. The CDR3 is 14 amino acids. Germline lookup yields CDR1 SEHNR and CDR2 FQNEAQ (reference sequence). V lost 1 base and J lost 7, with 13 bases in between. The chain joins TRBV7-9 to TRBJ2-5; D perhaps matches TRBD2 (6 bases). The receptor comes from a young man in good health. The sample comprised memory CD4+ T cells sorted from blood. Sample subset: CD45RA-negative fraction. In DNA, the CDR3 is TGTGCCAGCAGCTTAGGGACTACGCTGGGGACCCAGTACTTC. This codes for CASSLGTTLGTQYF.